This T cell receptor beta chain stems from a study of cytomegalovirus exposure and HLA in healthy donors. Both 60 Vbeta primers and 13 Jbeta primers went into the PCR. Assay: immunoSEQ multiplex PCR; the TCRdb copy retains only in-frame clones and omits some. This sample contains some 140,000 clones. V was shortened by 8 bases and J by 5 bases, with 15 bases between the two germline ends. This CDR3 is built from 13 residues. Germline CDR1 and CDR2: SEHNR and FQNEAQ (reference sequence). Sequencing was performed on PBMCs. This clonotype originated in a woman between 40 and 50 years old in good health and CMV-seronegative. The chain couples TRBV7-9 to TRBJ2-5; D is unclear. CDR3 DNA: TGTGCCAGCGTTCCTGGCGGTAGGGAGACCCAGTACTTC. Translation: CASVPGGRETQYF.